This TCR beta chain was recorded in a study of cytomegalovirus exposure and HLA in healthy donors. Use of 60 Vbeta and 13 Jbeta primers characterized the PCR. Using immunoSEQ multiplex PCR, the repertoire was profiled, and TCRdb retains in-frame clones only, with some absent. The sample records some 93,000 clones, roughly 63% being singletons. This clone was seen a handful of times. The V and J ends lost 5 bases and 3 bases respectively, with 11 bases between them. The CDR3 totals 13 residues. In germline, CDR1 is LNHDA, CDR2 SQIVND (reference sequence). This sequence was found in a boy aged 5-17 years in good health and CMV-seropositive. Sequencing used PBMCs. V and J are TRBV19 and TRBJ2-7; D might be TRBD2 (5 bases). The CDR3 region has the DNA TGTGCCAGTAGTGCTAACCGGGACTACGAGCAGTACTTC. It codes for CASSANRDYEQYF.